The T cell receptor beta chain described here comes from a study of blood T cell repertoires in COVID-19. Study-wide background: T cells, B-cell-depleted T cells, or PBMCs supplied cDNA or gDNA.

Data came from immunoSEQ multiplex PCR; TCRdb stores just in-frame clones and leaves some out. The table records some 370,000 clones, about four fifths of them present only once. The V and J ends lost 4 bases and 5 bases, in that order; junction bases with no gene match: 12. This CDR3 region has 15 residues. The germline gives CDR1 GTSNPN, CDR2 SVGIG (reference sequence). The source is a woman aged 45-65 years who had recovered from COVID-19. The sequencing sample was made of PBMCs or T cells enriched from blood (not recorded which). V is TRBV30 and J is TRBJ1-1; the match to TRBD1 covers 8 bases. The CDR3 DNA reads TGTGCCTGGACTAGGACAGGGTTTATTCAGACTGAAGCTTTCTTT. It specifies CAWTRTGFIQTEAFF.